The 28 T cell receptor beta chains listed next were all sequenced from one sample in a study of CD8+ T cells in alopecia areata. Using CD4, CD8alpha, NKG2D, NKG2ACE and other markers, pooled cutaneous lymph node cells were sorted. Reverse transcribed after extraction, RNA yielded cDNA as the sequencing template. This table comes from immunoSEQ multiplex PCR, and its TCRdb copy is limited to in-frame clones, with some not included. The record shows 200,000 to 300,000 clones for this sample, with no singletons present. Sequencing was done on a sample of CD4+ T cells sorted from a lymph node. Receptor source: a C3H/HeJ mouse with alopecia areata. The mouse line has the MHC haplotype H2-k.

Of note for this clone: Gene names are the mouse ones. The CDR3 goes on 4 residues after the read ends, and that part is filled in from the germline J gene. The chain is built from TRBV17 and TRBJ2-7; the match to TRBD2 covers 7 bases. Germline V gene data show CDR1 as MNHDT and CDR2 as YYDKIL. This CDR3 is 16 amino acids long. V shed 0 bases and J 0 bases; nucleotides not matched to a gene: 5. Partial CDR3 DNA: TGTGCTAGCAGTAGAGATTGGCTGGGGGTCTCCTAT. This gives the protein CASSRDWLGVSY. Given in full, the CDR3 is CASSRDWLGVSYEQYF.

This clone has more than one count but fewer than ten. Genes and germline come from the mouse. Incomplete CDR3 DNA: TGTGCCAGCGGTGATGCAAAGGCAGGGGACGTCACA. Its protein product is CASGDAKAGDVT. Given in full, the CDR3 is CASGDAKAGDVTEVFF. The chain joins TRBV13-2 to TRBJ1-1, with D possibly TRBD1 on 6 matching bases. The read ends 4 residues shy of where the CDR3 ends; the end is completed using the germline J gene. The CDR3 loop spans 16 amino acids. In germline, CDR1 is NNHNN, CDR2 SYGAGS (reference sequence). The V end was cut by 0 bases, the J end by 4 bases, with 16 bases between.

Notes on this clone: These gene names are mouse names. The CDR3 goes on 3 residues after the read ends, and that part is filled in from the germline J gene. The V call is TRBV19, the J call TRBJ1-6; 10 bases line up with TRBD1. TRBJ1-6 is an ORF, with its function uncertain. Germline V gene lookup returns CDR1 FNHDT and CDR2 SITEND (reference sequence). The J segment lost 7 bases and the V segment lost 0 bases, leaving 4 bases of the junction unmatched. This CDR3 has 16 amino acids. CDR3 bases read: TGTGCCAGCAGTATAGAGCGGGACAGGGGCAATTCGCCC. The encoded protein is CASSIERDRGNSP. The CDR3 as a whole reads CASSIERDRGNSPLYF.

This clone was seen a handful of times. Each gene name is a mouse one. The CDR3 goes on 4 residues after the read ends, and that part is filled in from the germline J gene. The J gene is TRBJ2-7, the V gene TRBV1; maybe TRBD1 (6 bases). CDR3 length: 14 amino acids. The germline V gene encodes CDR1 NSQYPW and CDR2 LRSPGD (reference sequence). This CDR3 is CTCSADPRGYEQYF. Partial CDR3 DNA: TGCACCTGCAGTGCAGATCCCAGGGGTTAT.

This clone was counted a few times. All gene names here are mouse names. The part of the CDR3 DNA that was read is TGTGCCAGCAGTGATCGGACTGGGGGAGAC. It encodes CASSDRTGGD. The complete CDR3 sequence is CASSDRTGGDTQYF. The V call is TRBV13-3, the J call TRBJ2-5; TRBD2 aligns across 10 bases. The read finishes 4 residues shy of the CDR3 end, and the germline J gene is used to complete it. The CDR3 length is 14 residues. The V gene's germline CDR1 is NNHDY and CDR2 SYVADS.

This clone appeared many times. Genes and germline come from the mouse. The DNA ends 4 residues before the CDR3 does, and the rest of the CDR3 is filled in from the germline J gene. The rearrangement links TRBV31 to TRBJ2-3; D not resolved. This CDR3 has 11 residues. V lost 2 bases, J lost 1 base, and 1 base lay in between. The germline gives CDR1 GKSSPN, CDR2 SITVG. The part of the CDR3 DNA that was read is TGTGCCTGGAGTGGTGCAGAA. This encodes CAWSGAE. The whole CDR3 protein is CAWSGAETLYF.

This clone was recorded a few times. Germline and genes here are mouse. The observed sequence ends 4 residues before the CDR3 terminus, with the missing tail filled in from the germline J gene. The chain joins TRBV29 to TRBJ1-2; 8 positions match TRBD1. The CDR3 length is 13 residues. J lost 3 bases, V lost 5 bases, and 2 bases had no gene match. The germline CDR1 and CDR2 sequences are MSHET and SYDVDS. The chain's CDR3 is CASSQGADSDYTF. The CDR3 DNA, read in part, is TGTGCTAGCAGTCAGGGGGCGGACTCC. Complete variable domain (other parts from reference TRBV29 and TRBJ1-2): DMKVTQMPRYLIKRMGENVLLECGQDMSHETMYWYRQDPGLGLQLIYISYDVDSNSEGDIPKGYRVSRKKREHFSLILDSAKTNQTSVYFCASSQGADSDYTFGSGTRLLVI.

This clone was detected only a few times. The gene names given are mouse names. The read ends 4 residues before the CDR3 terminus; that terminus is restored from the germline J gene. This chain connects TRBV19 to TRBJ2-5, with 10 bases fitting TRBD1. The CDR3 sequence is 14 residues long. Germline values: CDR1 FNHDT, CDR2 SITEND (reference sequence). The DNA read from the CDR3 is TGTGCAACCTCCGGACAGGGGGGAAAAGAC. Its protein is CATSGQGGKD. The entire CDR3 reads CATSGQGGKDTQYF.

A word on this clone: All gene names here are mouse names. The CDR3 end lies 4 residues beyond the end of the read and is filled in from the germline J gene. This sample also contains other DNA sequences that code for the same CDR3. The chain combines TRBV1 with TRBJ2-7, with 10 nucleotides matching TRBD2. Looked up from germline, CDR1 is NSQYPW and CDR2 is LRSPGD (reference sequence). J was trimmed by 0 bases and V by 4 bases; bases with no gene match: 3. This CDR3 region has 15 residues. The DNA read from the CDR3 is TGCACCTGCAGTGGACTGGGGGGCTCCTCCTAT. It specifies CTCSGLGGSSY. The entire CDR3 sequence reads CTCSGLGGSSYEQYF.

The table lists this clone with a few counts. The gene names here belong to mouse. Sequencing ends 4 residues short of the CDR3 end; the germline J gene provides the rest. Other DNA sequences of this sample code for an identical CDR3. The chain joins TRBV1 to TRBJ2-1; D perhaps matches TRBD2 (6 bases). Trimming shortened V by 0 bases and J by 3 bases, and 9 bases separated the two germline ends. The CDR3 is made up of 15 amino acids. The V gene's germline CDR1 is NSQYPW and CDR2 LRSPGD (reference sequence). The CDR3 sequence is CTCSADWGTYAEQFF. The sequenced part of the CDR3 DNA is TGCACCTGCAGTGCAGACTGGGGAACCTATGCT.

Turning to this clone: All gene names here are mouse names. The CDR3 end lies 4 residues beyond the end of the read and is filled in from the germline J gene. The chain links TRBV13-3 to TRBJ2-4; a possible D gene is TRBD1 (6 bases). Per germline, CDR1 NNHDY and CDR2 SYVADS. This CDR3 spans 17 amino acids. Trimming removed 0 bases from V and 0 bases from J, with 14 bases in between. CDR3 residues: CASSDARDTTSQNTLYF. CDR3 DNA, as far as it was read: TGTGCCAGCAGTGATGCTCGGGACACTACTAGTCAAAAC.

About this clone: Mouse gene names and germline throughout. The sequence runs out 4 residues before the end of the CDR3; the remainder is reconstructed from the germline J gene. The J gene is TRBJ2-3, the V gene TRBV17; 9 bases align to TRBD2. The V and J ends lost 2 bases and 3 bases, in that order; junction bases with no gene match: 3. This CDR3 has 15 residues. Germline lookup yields CDR1 MNHDT and CDR2 YYDKIL. CDR3 protein: CASSRPTGGAETLYF. CDR3 bases read: TGTGCTAGCAGTAGACCGACTGGGGGAGCAGAA.

Remarks on this clone: Gene names are the mouse ones. The read ends 4 residues shy of where the CDR3 ends; the end is completed using the germline J gene. V usage is TRBV19 and J usage is TRBJ2-3, with TRBD2 matching over 10 bases. CDR1 and CDR2 from the germline V gene are FNHDT and SITEND (reference sequence). The CDR3 covers 15 residues. V was clipped by 5 bases and J by 0 bases; unmatched bases: 3. Incomplete CDR3 DNA: TGTGCCAGCAGCTGGGGGGGCACTAGTGCAGAA. Translating it yields CASSWGGTSAE. The entire CDR3 protein reads CASSWGGTSAETLYF.

To note about this clone: Mouse germline and gene names are used. The read ends 4 residues before the CDR3 terminus; that terminus is restored from the germline J gene. The sample contains more than one DNA sequence encoding this CDR3. This chain connects TRBV13-2 to TRBJ1-1; D might be TRBD1 (5 bases). Germline V lookup: CDR1 NNHNN, CDR2 SYGAGS (reference sequence). This CDR3 has 14 residues. Trimming shortened V by 3 bases and J by 0 bases, and 9 bases separated the two germline ends. CDR3 in amino acids: CASGAPGQNTEVFF. Partial CDR3 DNA: TGTGCCAGCGGTGCTCCGGGACAGAACACA.

This clone was observed a few times. Any gene name here is a mouse gene name. The CDR3 extends 4 residues past the end of the read, so its final part is completed from the germline J gene. Different DNA sequences within this sample yield the same CDR3. V gene TRBV13-1 combines with J gene TRBJ2-4; D remains unclear. CDR3 length equals 12 residues. Looked up from germline, CDR1 is NSHNY and CDR2 is SYGAGN. CDR3 DNA (partial): TGTGCCAGCAGTGATGTGGAAAAC. Protein sequence: CASSDVEN. The full CDR3 sequence reads CASSDVENTLYF.

This clone was counted many times. Gene names and germline match the mouse. The read ends 4 residues early relative to the CDR3; the germline J gene fills the gap. This chain connects TRBV1 to TRBJ2-5; 9 nucleotides line up with TRBD2. Germline V gives CDR1 NSQYPW, CDR2 LRSPGD (reference sequence). The CDR3 covers 14 residues. The CDR3 bases that were read are TGCACCTGCAGTGCAGATGGGGGGGCGGAC. Its translation is CTCSADGGAD. The whole CDR3 sequence reads CTCSADGGADTQYF.

As concerns this clone: Gene and germline names: mouse. The read comes to an end 4 residues before the CDR3 does, leaving the germline J gene to fill in the end. V and J are TRBV13-3 and TRBJ2-1; 10 bases agree with TRBD2. The length of the CDR3 is 15 residues. CDR1 and CDR2 from the germline V gene are NNHDY and SYVADS. CDR3 DNA, as far as it was read: TGTGCCAGCAGTGATGCTGGGGGGGCTTGGGCT. This encodes CASSDAGGAWA. The complete CDR3 sequence is CASSDAGGAWAEQFF.

Only a few counts were recorded for this clone. Germline and genes: mouse. The read terminates 4 residues ahead of where the CDR3 ends, so the germline J gene completes it. This sample includes further DNA sequences coding for the same CDR3. V gene TRBV13-3 combines with J gene TRBJ2-1; 8 bases fit TRBD2. V shed 1 base, J shed 5 bases, and the junction held 5 bases outside the gene matches. The CDR3 runs to 15 residues. Germline values: CDR1 NNHDY, CDR2 SYVADS. CDR3 DNA, as far as it was read: TGTGCCAGCAGTGATAGTCGGGGGGGGCATGCT. This codes for CASSDSRGGHA. The entire CDR3 protein is CASSDSRGGHAEQFF.

This clone came up a few times. Mouse names are used for the genes. Sequencing ends 4 residues short of the CDR3 end; the germline J gene provides the rest. The rearrangement joins TRBV13-2 to TRBJ2-1, with no clear D. This CDR3 contains 12 residues. Germline CDR1 reads NNHNN; CDR2 reads SYGAGS (reference sequence). The chain's CDR3 is CASGDGRAEQFF. The part of the CDR3 DNA that was read is TGTGCCAGCGGTGATGGCAGGGCT.

This clone turned up a few times. Germline and genes: mouse. The read ends 3 residues early relative to the CDR3; the germline J gene fills the gap. Different DNA sequences within this sample yield the same CDR3. The chain has TRBV1 and TRBJ1-6; a weak D match, TRBD1 (6 bases). TRBJ1-6 is sorted into the ORF group, with uncertain function. From germline, CDR1 is NSQYPW and CDR2 LRSPGD (reference sequence). The V and J ends lost 0 bases and 7 bases respectively, with 10 bases between them. CDR3 length: 15 residues. CDR3 amino acids: CTCSAEGGRNSPLYF. The sequenced part of the CDR3 DNA is TGCACCTGCAGTGCAGAAGGGGGAAGGAATTCGCCC.

Concerning this clone: Gene names denote mouse genes. With the read ending 4 residues before the CDR3 end, the germline J gene is used to fill in that end. The gene calls are TRBV17 and TRBJ2-2, with 8 bases identical to TRBD1. Per the germline V gene, CDR1 is MNHDT and CDR2 is YYDKIL. V gave up 3 bases and J gave up 4 bases; unmatched junction bases: 7. The CDR3 spans 16 residues. CDR3 bases read: TGTGCTAGCAGTAGTCCACAGGGGGTGGTCACCGGG. Amino acid sequence: CASSSPQGVVTG. The CDR3, in full, reads CASSSPQGVVTGQLYF. Combining the CDR3 with reference TRBV17 and TRBJ2-2 gives the whole variable domain DTTVKQNPRYKLARVGKPVNLICSQTMNHDTMYWYQKKPNQAPKLLLFYYDKILNREADTFEKFQSSRPNNSFCSLYIGSAGLEYSAMYLCASSSPQGVVTGQLYFGEGSKLTVL.

As regards this clone: Gene names are mouse gene names. The observed sequence ends 4 residues before the CDR3 terminus, with the missing tail filled in from the germline J gene. The V call is TRBV13-3, the J call TRBJ1-1, with a tentative D call TRBD1 (6 bases). V was trimmed by 5 bases and J by 1 base, leaving 12 bases between them. CDR3 size: 14 residues. CDR1 and CDR2 (germline): NNHDY, SYVADS. This chain's CDR3 is CASRVAQGNTEVFF. CDR3 DNA, as far as it was read: TGTGCCAGCAGAGTCGCACAGGGGAACACA.

This clone has a handful of counts. These gene names are mouse names. The read ends 4 residues early relative to the CDR3; the germline J gene fills the gap. The rearrangement uses TRBV17 and TRBJ2-7, with 9 bases that match TRBD2. The CDR3 is made up of 15 amino acids. Germline values: CDR1 MNHDT, CDR2 YYDKIL. The CDR3 DNA, read in part, is TGTGCTAGCAGTTTGGGGGGGCGCGAGGGATAT. The encoded protein is CASSLGGREGY. The whole CDR3 sequence reads CASSLGGREGYEQYF.

Remarks on this clone: Genes here carry mouse names. From the germline J gene comes the end of the CDR3, since the read stops 4 residues before it. The chain couples TRBV19 to TRBJ2-7; possibly TRBD1 for D (5 bases). Germline V gives CDR1 FNHDT, CDR2 SITEND (reference sequence). The CDR3 covers 11 residues. CDR3 sequence: CASSPGYEQYF. The sequenced part of the CDR3 DNA is TGTGCCAGCAGTCCAGGGTAT.

A word on this clone: Mouse gene names apply. The read falls 4 residues short of the CDR3 end, and the missing part is taken from the germline J gene. The V and J genes are TRBV5 and TRBJ2-4; 7 bases match TRBD1. CDR3 length: 15 residues. Germline CDR1 and CDR2: LGHNA and YNLKQL (reference sequence). The CDR3 loop is CASSQEVPGGNTLYF. The covered CDR3 bases are TGTGCCAGCAGCCAAGAAGTCCCAGGGGGTAAC.

This clone was observed a handful of times. The genes are named according to mouse. The CDR3 end falls 4 residues outside the read, so it is completed with the germline J gene. The chain employs TRBV13-1 and TRBJ2-3; 8 bases map to TRBD2. The trim removed 7 bases at V and 1 base at J, leaving 5 bases unmatched. Germline CDR1 and CDR2: NSHNY and SYGAGN. The CDR3 has 14 residues. This CDR3 is CASEVGGGAETLYF. The sequenced part of the CDR3 DNA is TGTGCCAGCGAAGTGGGGGGGGGTGCAGAA.

This clone occurred many times. The genes and germline here are from mouse. Read data end 4 residues before the CDR3 end; the end is taken from the germline J gene. This sample also contains other DNA sequences that code for the same CDR3. The genes are TRBV1 and TRBJ2-7; 9 nucleotides match TRBD2. Germline-derived CDR1 and CDR2 are NSQYPW and LRSPGD (reference sequence). J gave up 3 bases and V 4 bases, and 1 base lay outside the gene matches. The CDR3 consists of 13 residues. The CDR3 spells CTCSGTGDYEQYF. Partial CDR3 DNA: TGCACCTGCAGTGGGACTGGGGACTAT.

Notes on this clone: The gene symbols are mouse symbols. The CDR3 end is not reached by the read, which stops 4 residues before it; the germline J gene fills it in. This sequence joins TRBV5 and TRBJ2-3; 9 bases line up with TRBD2. The CDR3 length is 15 residues. V shed 5 bases and J 0 bases; nucleotides not matched to a gene: 3. Germline V lookup: CDR1 LGHNA, CDR2 YNLKQL (reference sequence). CDR3 sequence reads: CASSMDWGSAETLYF. The DNA read from the CDR3 is TGTGCCAGCAGCATGGACTGGGGAAGTGCAGAA.